The clone carrying this T cell receptor beta chain has a single count. What it recognizes is unknown. Assay: immunoSEQ multiplex PCR; the TCRdb copy retains only in-frame clones and omits some. The table has roughly 20,000 clones, over 85% seen once. This entry belongs to a study of chemoradiotherapy in HPV16-positive cancers. Study background: Functional T-cell assays on a couple of HPV16-positive patients' cells defined candidate HPV-specific clones and common TCR motifs.

CDR1 SGHDT and CDR2 YYEEEE come from the germline V gene. The CDR3 contains 14 residues. V dropped 3 bases and J dropped 3; count of bases not matched to a gene: 3. Study results and caveats: Candidate HPV-specific clones and E7-related TCR motifs grew in tumor during treatment.

Source: blood, taken from a patient who underwent chemoradiotherapy. This clonotype originated in a human donor with HPV-associated anogenital cancer. The chain is built from TRBV5-6 and TRBJ1-3; the match to TRBD1 covers 7 bases. Here the CDR3 reads CASSSQGFGNTIYF. The CDR3 region has the DNA TGTGCCAGCAGCTCACAGGGGTTTGGAAACACCATATATTTT.